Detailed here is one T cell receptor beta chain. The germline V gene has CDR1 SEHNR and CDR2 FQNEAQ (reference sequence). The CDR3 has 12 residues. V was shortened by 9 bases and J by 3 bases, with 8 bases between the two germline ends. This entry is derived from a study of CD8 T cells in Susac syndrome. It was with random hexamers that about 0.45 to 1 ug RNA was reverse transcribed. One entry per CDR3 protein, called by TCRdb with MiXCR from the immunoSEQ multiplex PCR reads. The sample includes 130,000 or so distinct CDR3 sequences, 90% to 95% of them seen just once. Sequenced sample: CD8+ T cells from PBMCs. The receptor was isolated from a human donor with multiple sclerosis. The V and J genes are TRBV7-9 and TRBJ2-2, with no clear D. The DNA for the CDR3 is TGTGCCAGTGGCCCGGACACCGGGGAGCTGTTTTTT. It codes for CASGPDTGELFF.